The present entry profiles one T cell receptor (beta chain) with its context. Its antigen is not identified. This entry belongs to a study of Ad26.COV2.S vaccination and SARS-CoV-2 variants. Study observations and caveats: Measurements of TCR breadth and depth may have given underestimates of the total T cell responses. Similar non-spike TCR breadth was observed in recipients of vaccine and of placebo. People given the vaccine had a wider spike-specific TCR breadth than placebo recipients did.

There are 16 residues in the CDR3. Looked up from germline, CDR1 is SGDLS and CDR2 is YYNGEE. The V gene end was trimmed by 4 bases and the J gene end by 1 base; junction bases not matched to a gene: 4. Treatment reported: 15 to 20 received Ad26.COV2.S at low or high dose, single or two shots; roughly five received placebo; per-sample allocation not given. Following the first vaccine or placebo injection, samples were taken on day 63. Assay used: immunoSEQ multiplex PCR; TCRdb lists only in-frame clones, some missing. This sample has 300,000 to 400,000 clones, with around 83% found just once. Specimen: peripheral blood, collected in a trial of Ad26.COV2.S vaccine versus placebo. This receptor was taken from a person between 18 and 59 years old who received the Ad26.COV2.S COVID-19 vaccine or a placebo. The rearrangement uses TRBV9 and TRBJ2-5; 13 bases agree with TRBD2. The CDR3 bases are TGTGCCAGCAGCAGACTAGCGGGAGGCACCCAAGAGACCCAGTACTTC. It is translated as CASSRLAGGTQETQYF.